This TCR beta chain was sequenced during a study of blood T cells in healthy people across ages. Background on the study: Researchers report that template switching captured about one barcoded beta molecule per two T cells.

PCR was performed a second time for about 7 to 11 cycles using a sample-barcoded 5' primer and a J-beta primer mix. MiXCR was run by TCRdb on the 5' RACE reads, yielding one entry per CDR3 protein. Among some 780,000 distinct CDR3 sequences listed, roughly three fifths were seen once. The CDR3 contains 15 residues. With V trimmed by 4 bases and J by 2 bases, 7 bases remained unmatched. Germline lookup yields CDR1 LNHNV and CDR2 YYDKDF (reference sequence). This clonotype was sampled from a man aged 40-50 years in good health. The V and J genes are TRBV15 and TRBJ2-5; 7 nucleotides line up with TRBD2. The sequencing sample was made of blood. CDR3 region: CATSISGVPQETQYF. The CDR3 region has the DNA TGTGCCACCAGCATAAGCGGGGTTCCACAAGAGACCCAGTACTTC.